This T cell receptor (beta chain) originates from a study of blood T cells in healthy people across ages (dated by TCRdb to between 2015 and 2017). For the wider study: In model experiments, roughly one uniquely barcoded TCR beta cDNA molecule per two T cells was captured by template switching. Using deep sequencing normalized with unique cDNA molecular identifiers, the study measured how TCR beta repertoire diversity changes with age. Four age groups were formed from the donors: young (average approximately 15 years), middle-aged (around 41), aged (roughly 56) and long-lived (around 80). Two additional independent replicas of 1 million unique cDNA reads from the same blood draw were analyzed for two donors (one aged 18 to 30 and one aged 80 or older). What the authors observed across the whole study: As age increased, observed TCR beta diversity per million T cells dropped in a roughly linear way, and a significant reduction was already evident by age 40. A strong correlation was found between observed TCR beta diversity and the percentage of naive T cells measured by flow cytometry. Total diversity estimates from one million sequenced T cells were considered lower bounds and underestimates. Compared with the aged group, the long-lived group had more naive CD4+ T cells, fewer expanded clones and increased TCR diversity, suggesting age selection. Because profiling used bulk unsorted PBMCs, naive and antigen-experienced compartments could not be compared conclusively. Donor CMV infection status was unknown, potentially confounding age-related changes in expanded clonotypes.

Donors were roughly 40 systemically healthy Caucasian individuals from Russia aged roughly 6 to 90 years. Each donor gave 9.5 to 10 milliliters of peripheral blood, drawn into EDTA-treated Vacutainer tubes. Ficoll-Paque density-gradient centrifugation was used to isolate PBMCs, with at least 7 million obtained per sample. Total RNA was extracted from PBMCs with Trizol reagent, with at least 5 micrograms obtained per sample. For every donor, flow cytometry on a PBMC aliquot measured the percentage of naive CD45RAhigh/CD27high T cells. Sequences MGHRA (CDR1) and YSYEKL (CDR2) are obtained from the germline V gene. Trimming accounts for 2 bases at V and 3 bases at J, while the number of junction bases matched to no gene is 10. Inclusive of the bounding cysteine and phenylalanine, the CDR3 is 16 residues long. Only CDR3 DNA is held: 48 bases, read in frame from base 1. The protocol used for the library was 5' RACE. Sequenced on an Illumina HiSeq 2500. A second roughly 7 to 12 cycle PCR used a sample-barcoded 5' primer and a J-beta primer mix. A template-switch 5' adaptor carrying 12 random nucleotides introduced a unique molecular identifier onto each TCR beta cDNA molecule. Each sample yielded at least 2.5 million CDR3-containing paired-end reads. First-strand cDNA synthesis was performed from all RNA using the Mint cDNA synthesis kit, with priming by a TRBC-specific oligonucleotide. After uracil-DNA glycosylase treatment, a first 18-cycle PCR used universal primers M1SS and BC2_uni_R on all cDNA. The authors' analysis ran thus. Normalization of each sample was performed by random selection of 1 million high-quality reads, each carrying a distinct molecular identifier. Reads with shared molecular identifiers were discarded instead of being binned into consensus sequences. MiTCR, run with a Q25 quality threshold and the strictest error-elimination algorithm, handled CDR3 identification, clonotype clustering and error correction. Lower-bound total TCR beta diversity was estimated with a nonparametric unseen species model using Euler transformation. The public reads were quality trimmed at Q25 with fastp and then assembled into clones with MiXCR by TCRdb, keeping productive beta chains. Here each entry gathers all rows of one CDR3 protein and keeps the most common genes and DNA. In this record, the V and J calls reflect TCRdb's handling and not the investigators' own analysis. This sample is represented by around 990,000 distinct CDR3 sequences; under 30% of them were singletons. Of the sample, around 0.7% is held by the ten largest clones.

Comment on this clonotype: What antigen it recognizes has not been identified. No base quality values were provided; no much bigger clone lies one nucleotide off.

This sample also appeared in a second study, on T cells of mothers and their children. Per the second study: Nine systemically healthy Caucasian individuals served as donors, namely three mothers together with their six children. cDNA synthesis used all of the extracted RNA, with 1.5 ug of RNA in each 15 ul reaction. In the second PCR, the M1S primer introduced both the sample barcodes and 2-4 random nucleotides. More than 8 million TCR beta CDR3 reads were obtained from each mother, and several million reads were obtained from each child. Thymic selection shapes the output of TCR recombination in a similar way in related and unrelated pairs, and inherited differences have a minor effect. Normalized repertoire overlap was always slightly but never significantly higher in related than unrelated mother-child pairs. With a sensitivity of approximately 96 clones per million clonotypes, no persistent microchimeric T cell clones were detected. To look for features that set related mother-child pairs apart from unrelated individuals, the researchers ran deep NGS to compare the TCR beta repertoires of mothers and children. Mothers averaged around 43 +/- 4 years of age and children averaged about 12 +/- 4 years. After adapter ligation was performed with NEBNext reagents, the libraries were sequenced on an Illumina HiSeq 2000 with 100+100 nt paired-end reads. To prevent cross-contamination, the mother and child libraries were prepared one month apart and sequenced in separate runs. Between roughly 500,000 and 2,300,000 distinct TCR beta clonotypes were identified per donor. Naive TCR beta clonotypes were estimated from low-frequency clonotypes matched to each donor's FACS-determined naive share, without sorting.

The TCR was taken from a girl aged 2 to 10 in good health. The chain joins TRBV4-1 to TRBJ2-7, with 7 bases in between that match TRBD2. The sequenced sample was blood. The DNA is TGCGCCAGCAGCCAAATGTCCGGGAGGACTAACTACGAGCAGTACTTC. Translated, it reads CASSQMSGRTNYEQYF.